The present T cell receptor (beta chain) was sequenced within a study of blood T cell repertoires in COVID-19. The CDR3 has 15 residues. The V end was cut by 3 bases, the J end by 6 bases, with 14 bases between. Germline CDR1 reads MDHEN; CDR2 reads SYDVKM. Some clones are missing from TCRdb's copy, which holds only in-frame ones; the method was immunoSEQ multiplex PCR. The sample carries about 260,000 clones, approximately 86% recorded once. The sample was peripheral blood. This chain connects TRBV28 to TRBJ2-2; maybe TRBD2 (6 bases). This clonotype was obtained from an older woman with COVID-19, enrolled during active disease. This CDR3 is CASSLVGSWAGELFF. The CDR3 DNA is TGTGCCAGCAGTTTGGTCGGGAGCTGGGCCGGGGAGCTGTTTTTT.